This T cell receptor beta chain was documented in a study of blood T cells in healthy people across ages. The study's findings and limits: Observed TCR beta diversity showed a strong correlation with the percentage of naive T cells as measured by flow cytometry. Unsorted PBMCs blocked a conclusive comparison of naive and antigen-experienced cells.

For the second PCR, which ran for about 6 to 12 cycles, a sample-barcoded 5' primer and a J-beta primer mix were used. A tag from a template-switch adaptor with 12 random nucleotides marked each cDNA molecule. TCRdb re-called the 5' RACE reads with MiXCR, one entry per CDR3 protein. The data contain 600,000 or so distinct CDR3 sequences, 20% to 25% of them singletons. The V end was cut by 3 bases, the J end by 9 bases, with 21 bases between. Looked up from germline, CDR1 is DFQATT and CDR2 is SNEGSKA (reference sequence). CDR3 size: 15 residues. As for this clonotype: What it binds is unknown.

Sequencing input: blood. The V gene is TRBV20-1, the J gene TRBJ1-5; D may be TRBD1 (5 bases). This receptor was taken from a man between 70 and 80 years old in good health. The CDR3 loop reads CSAREDRPMDRPQHF. CDR3 sequence (DNA): TGCAGTGCTAGGGAAGACAGACCCATGGACCGGCCCCAGCATTTT.